The 20 T cell receptor beta chains below come from one sample, sequenced in a study of shared clonotypes between healthy human individuals. TCRdb keeps only in-frame clones here, not all; method: immunoSEQ multiplex PCR. Of some 1 million clones listed, 60% to 80% are singletons. Sequenced sample: memory CD4+ T cells sorted from blood. Subset noted: CD45RA-negative fraction. All receptors derive from a man aged 18 to 29 in good health.

The CDR3 reads CASSLPGQGRETQYF. In nucleotides, the CDR3 is TGCGCCAGCAGCCTACCGGGACAGGGAAGGGAGACCCAGTACTTC. This sequence joins TRBV5-1 and TRBJ2-5; 9 nucleotides align to TRBD1. V shed 4 bases and J 5 bases; nucleotides not matched to a gene: 9. The CDR3 runs 15 residues. The germline gives CDR1 SGHRS, CDR2 YFSETQ.

The V call is TRBV30, the J call TRBJ2-7, with a possible D match to TRBD1 (6 bases). V lost 4 bases and J lost 6, with 13 bases in between. The CDR3 has 12 amino acids. Looked up from germline, CDR1 is GTSNPN and CDR2 is SVGIG (reference sequence). The CDR3 loop reads CAWNMKGGEQYF. The DNA for the CDR3 is TGTGCCTGGAATATGAAAGGGGGCGAGCAGTACTTC.

As for this clone: Other DNA sequences within the sample encode an identical CDR3. The chain links TRBV2 to TRBJ1-6; no reliable D call. Germline V gives CDR1 SNHLY, CDR2 FYNNEI. The CDR3 is 12 amino acids. V lost 5 bases, J lost 7 bases, and 6 bases lay in between. The CDR3 DNA is TGTGCCAGCAGTCCAAGCAATTCACCCCTCCACTTT. Its translation is CASSPSNSPLHF. Variable domain in full (rest from reference TRBV2 and TRBJ1-6): EPEVTQTPSHQVTQMGQEVILRCVPISNHLYFYWYRQILGQKVEFLVSFYNNEISEKSEIFDDQFSVERPDGSNFTLKIRSTKLEDSAMYFCASSPSNSPLHFGNGTRLTVT.

The chain joins TRBV21-1 to TRBJ2-7; the table's D call TRBD2 went unverified against the DNA. TRBV21-1 is a known pseudogene. The CDR3 extends over 11 amino acids. The CDR3 protein is CASILVSEQYF. The CDR3 DNA sequence: TGTGCCAGCATTCTAGTGAGCGAGCAGTACTTC.

This sequence joins TRBV20-1 and TRBJ2-3, with TRBD2 identical over 8 bases. From germline, CDR1 is DFQATT and CDR2 SNEGSKA (reference sequence). CDR3 size: 11 residues. CDR3 protein: CSGGGSDTQYF. The CDR3 DNA follows: TGCAGCGGGGGGGGGTCAGATACGCAGTATTTT.

This chain uses TRBV18 with TRBJ2-4; TRBD2 might be the D (6 bases). The CDR3 runs 17 residues. The germline V gene has CDR1 KGHSH and CDR2 LQKENI. The germline V and J ends were trimmed by 0 bases and 0 bases, with 12 bases remaining between them. In nucleotides, the CDR3 is TGTGCCAGCTCACCACCGGCGGGGCCCCTAGCCAAAAACATTCAGTACTTC. Its translation: CASSPPAGPLAKNIQYF.

This chain connects TRBV25-1 to TRBJ2-5; 9 bases agree with TRBD2. Germline lookup yields CDR1 MGHDK and CDR2 SYGVNS. The CDR3 contains 13 residues. The V segment lost 4 bases and the J segment 5 bases; nucleotides outside the gene matches: 2. The CDR3 DNA is TGTGCCAGCAGTGGGGCGGGGGGGGAGACCCAGTACTTC. The encoded protein is CASSGAGGETQYF.

A note on this clone: The same CDR3 also results from other DNA sequences found in this sample. The V gene is TRBV10-3, the J gene TRBJ1-5; D gene uncertain. V lost 0 bases to trimming and J lost 4 bases, with 7 bases between them. The CDR3 runs to 14 residues. Germline V gene sequence: CDR1 ENHRY, CDR2 SYGVKD. The CDR3 protein is CAISESGGNQPQHF. CDR3 nucleotide sequence: TGTGCCATCAGTGAGTCGGGTGGAAATCAGCCCCAGCATTTT.

In this sample, this clone turned up a few times. This chain links TRBV5-4 with TRBJ2-7, with 13 bases lining up with TRBD2. The CDR3 totals 16 residues. The germline CDR1 and CDR2 sequences are SGHNT and YYREEE (reference sequence). V shed 6 bases and J 5 bases; nucleotides not matched to a gene: 11. The CDR3 loop reads CASTRAGLAGDHEQYF. In DNA form, the CDR3 reads TGTGCCAGCACCCGTGCCGGACTAGCGGGAGATCACGAGCAGTACTTC.

Here the CDR3 reads CAISESNSGSGNEQFF. The CDR3 DNA reads TGTGCCATCAGTGAGTCGAACAGCGGGAGCGGCAATGAGCAGTTCTTC. The chain combines TRBV10-3 with TRBJ2-1; TRBD2 aligns across 8 bases. This CDR3 is built from 16 residues. Germline lookup yields CDR1 ENHRY and CDR2 SYGVKD. The V segment lost 0 bases and the J segment 6 bases; nucleotides outside the gene matches: 7.

The V call is TRBV10-3, the J call TRBJ1-1; maybe TRBD1 (5 bases). The germline CDR1 and CDR2 sequences are ENHRY and SYGVKD. The CDR3 spans 14 residues. V lost 6 bases to trimming and J lost 1 base, with 12 bases between them. The CDR3 DNA sequence: TGTGCCATCAGGACAGATACTGGGAACACTGAAGCTTTCTTT. This gives the protein CAIRTDTGNTEAFF.

This clone showed up just once. CDR3: CASSPRQGDGYTF. The DNA of the CDR3 is TGTGCCAGTAGTCCGCGACAGGGGGATGGCTACACCTTC. This sequence joins TRBV19 and TRBJ1-2; 9 positions agree with TRBD1. J gave up 6 bases and V 5 bases, and 4 bases lay outside the gene matches. Germline V lookup: CDR1 LNHDA, CDR2 SQIVND (reference sequence). This CDR3 region has 13 residues.

This clone appeared a few times. Other DNA sequences from this sample encode an identical CDR3 as well. The genes are TRBV28 and TRBJ2-1; D call uncertain. Trimming cost V 6 bases and J 4 bases, with 7 bases left between them. The CDR3 covers 12 residues. Per germline, CDR1 MDHEN and CDR2 SYDVKM. As DNA, the CDR3 is TGTGCCAGCAGCCTCAATTACAATGAGCAGTTCTTC. This encodes CASSLNYNEQFF.

The rearrangement joins TRBV28 to TRBJ1-2; 10 bases fit TRBD1. The V segment lost 5 bases and the J segment 12 bases; nucleotides outside the gene matches: 15. CDR3 length equals 15 residues. The V gene's germline CDR1 is MDHEN and CDR2 SYDVKM. The CDR3: CASSLTTGQGTKHTF. CDR3 DNA: TGTGCCAGCAGTCTCACTACGGGACAGGGGACGAAACACACCTTC.

This rearrangement joins TRBV18 to TRBJ1-2, with 9 bases aligning to TRBD1. Germline CDR1 and CDR2: KGHSH and LQKENI. The CDR3 is 15 amino acids. The trim removed 3 bases at V and 8 bases at J, leaving 10 bases unmatched. The CDR3 DNA reads as TGTGCCAGCTCACCCCCGGGACAGGGACTTGGAGGCTACACCTTC. Its translation is CASSPPGQGLGGYTF.

CDR3 amino acids: CASAGQGITEAFF. The CDR3 region has the DNA TGTGCCAGCGCGGGACAGGGCATCACTGAAGCTTTCTTT. The V gene is TRBV25-1, the J gene TRBJ1-1; TRBD1 aligns across 9 bases. Germline V gene sequence: CDR1 MGHDK, CDR2 SYGVNS. Trimming cost V 8 bases and J 4 bases; bases outside gene matches: 5. This CDR3 is built from 13 residues.

Points on this clone: A junction end diverges from the germline sequence, so it may reflect a read error. Other DNA variants within this sample encode the same CDR3. The rearrangement links TRBV10-3 to TRBJ1-4; tentative D call: TRBD1 (6 bases). The CDR3 contains 13 residues. Per germline, CDR1 ENHRY and CDR2 SYGVKD. The CDR3, as DNA: TGTGCCATCGCGGGGGCAACCAATGAAAAACTGTTTTTT. Residues: CAIAGATNEKLFF.

This clone has a handful of counts. The chain couples TRBV5-4 to TRBJ2-7; D might be TRBD1 (6 bases). The germline V gene has CDR1 SGHNT and CDR2 YYREEE (reference sequence). The CDR3 has 12 amino acids. V gave up 4 bases and J gave up 4 bases, with 9 bases separating them. The CDR3 DNA follows: TGTGCCAGCAGCAAGGACAGTTACGAGCAGTACTTC. Its translation: CASSKDSYEQYF.

This clone was detected once. The chain joins TRBV5-1 to TRBJ1-2; no definite D call. The CDR3 consists of 15 residues. Trimming pared 4 bases from V and 0 bases from J, leaving 13 bases between. Germline CDR1 and CDR2: SGHRS and YFSETQ. CDR3 residues: CASSADGTANYGYTF. CDR3 bases: TGCGCCAGCAGCGCTGACGGTACTGCTAACTATGGCTACACCTTC.

This sequence joins TRBV10-3 and TRBJ1-2; 8 nucleotides match TRBD1. V was clipped by 4 bases and J by 10 bases; unmatched bases: 8. The CDR3 runs 13 residues. The germline V gene has CDR1 ENHRY and CDR2 SYGVKD. The CDR3 region is CAISGDRTYHYTF. CDR3 in DNA: TGTGCCATCAGTGGGGACAGGACATACCACTACACCTTC.